This entry is about one T cell receptor (beta chain). Antigen: not known. CDR3 size: 15 residues. CDR1 and CDR2 (germline): SNHLY, FYNNEI. Trimming took 8 bases from V and 2 from J, leaving 18 bases between them. The entry originates in a study of immune evolution from preneoplasia to lung adenocarcinoma. Histologic diagnosis was independently verified by two lung pathologists. Study findings and constraints: Later-stage lesions seemingly showed higher T cell density and diversity than normal lung. Top clone share appeared to fall from AAH through AIS, MIA, adenocarcinoma.

The method was immunoSEQ multiplex PCR; TCRdb's version includes in-frame clones alone and lacks a portion of them. Of about 8,200 clones listed, more than 75% were seen once; the top ten hold 6% to 9.5%. This clonotype was sampled from a person aged 55-80 years with lung adenocarcinoma. The genes are TRBV2 and TRBJ1-2; perhaps TRBD1 as D (5 bases). The sequencing sample was made of FFPE adjacent normal lung tissue. The CDR3 is CASPREGRMNYGYTF. CDR3 DNA sequence: TGTGCCAGCCCGAGGGAGGGGCGCATGAACTATGGCTACACCTTC.